The 3 T cell receptor beta chains below were found in one sample sequenced in a study of blood T cell repertoires in COVID-19 (dated by TCRdb to the early 2020s). Library method: the immunoSEQ multiplex PCR assay. Held by TCRdb, this immuneACCESS table contains in-frame sequences only and omits some clones. Under half of the omission traces to an unresolved V gene where checked; the cause of the rest is unknown. This sample gives around 290,000 clones in total; 80% to 90% of them show up just once. The ten largest account for about 4.6% of the sample. Material for sequencing was peripheral blood. The origin of the receptors is a man aged 35 to 55 with acute or convalescent COVID-19.

The V gene is TRBV16, the J gene TRBJ1-2; D gene uncertain. This CDR3 spans 18 amino acids. Germline V lookup: CDR1 KGHSY, CDR2 FQNENV. V was clipped by 0 bases and J by 1 base, with 18 bases between them. The DNA of the CDR3 is TGTGCCAGCAGCCAATCGGCAGGAGTCTGGGGAGGTAACTATGGCTACACCTTC. This encodes CASSQSAGVWGGNYGYTF.

This clone turned up a few times. The chain uses TRBV2 and TRBJ1-4; the D gene is possibly TRBD1 (5 bases). Between the trimmed V and J ends, which lost 1 base and 3 bases, there was a span of 24 bases. CDR1 and CDR2 (germline): SNHLY, FYNNEI. The CDR3 has 20 amino acids. Here the CDR3 reads CASSEGPTAAWPPSNEKLFF. Written as DNA, the CDR3 is TGTGCCAGCAGTGAAGGGCCGACAGCCGCTTGGCCACCCTCTAATGAAAAACTGTTTTTT.

The V and J genes are TRBV5-1 and TRBJ1-3; D is unresolved. The CDR3 sequence is 15 residues long. CDR1 is SGHRS and CDR2 is YFSETQ in the germline V gene. The V gene lost 4 bases and the J gene lost 0 bases, with 11 bases spanning the gap. CDR3 in DNA: TGCGCCAGCAGCGTGACGGGGAGCTCTGGAAACACCATATATTTT. It codes for CASSVTGSSGNTIYF. Full variable domain (remainder filled in from reference TRBV5-1 and TRBJ1-3): KAGVTQTPRYLIKTRGQQVTLSCSPISGHRSVSWYQQTPGQGLQFLFEYFSETQRNKGNFPGRFSGRQFSNSRSEMNVSTLELGDSALYLCASSVTGSSGNTIYFGEGSWLTVV.